This T cell receptor (beta chain) stems from a study of control samples from healthy donors and cancer patients. Germline V CDR1 and CDR2: SGHNT, YENEEA. The CDR3 contains 15 residues. The junction had 2 bases not matched to a gene; V was cut back by 3 bases and J by 1 base. TCRdb's table, derived via immunoSEQ multiplex PCR, lists solely in-frame clones and lacks some. The table shows 90,000 to 150,000 clones, with roughly nine tenths occurring only once. V usage is TRBV11-3 and J usage is TRBJ2-1; 8 bases map to TRBD2. What was sequenced was blood. The receptor's source is a woman younger than 35 in good health. The chain's CDR3 is CASSLSGGSYNEQFF. CDR3 nucleotide sequence: TGTGCCAGCAGCTTGAGCGGGGGATCCTACAATGAGCAGTTCTTC. Variable domain in full (rest from reference TRBV11-3 and TRBJ2-1): EAGVVQSPRYKIIEKKQPVAFWCNPISGHNTLYWYLQNLGQGPELLIRYENEEAVDDSQLPKDRFSAERLKGVDSTLKIQPAELGDSAVYLCASSLSGGSYNEQFFGPGTRLTVL.